This TCR beta chain was documented in a study of PD-1 blockade in mismatch repair-deficient tumors. At the level of the study: Patients had some twelve mismatch repair-deficient cancer types, all previously treated and progressing. Study-level results: Tumor-resident clones, often absent from pretreatment blood, expanded after pembrolizumab and then contracted.

Per germline, CDR1 MGHDK and CDR2 SYGVNS. The CDR3 is made up of 14 amino acids. With 2 bases clipped from V and 6 bases from J, the junction kept 2 bases outside the gene matches. This table comes from immunoSEQ multiplex PCR, and its TCRdb copy is limited to in-frame clones, with some not included. The sample includes roughly 130,000 clones, about nine tenths of them seen just once. To note about this clone: Its specificity is unknown.

The clonotype originates from an adult with mismatch repair-deficient cancer. The gene calls are TRBV25-1 and TRBJ2-7, with TRBD1 matching over 12 bases. This specimen consisted of peripheral blood, obtained approximately 70 weeks after starting pembrolizumab. The CDR3 DNA follows: TGTGCCAGCAGTGAAACGGGACAGGGGGCCGAGCAGTACTTC. Translation: CASSETGQGAEQYF.